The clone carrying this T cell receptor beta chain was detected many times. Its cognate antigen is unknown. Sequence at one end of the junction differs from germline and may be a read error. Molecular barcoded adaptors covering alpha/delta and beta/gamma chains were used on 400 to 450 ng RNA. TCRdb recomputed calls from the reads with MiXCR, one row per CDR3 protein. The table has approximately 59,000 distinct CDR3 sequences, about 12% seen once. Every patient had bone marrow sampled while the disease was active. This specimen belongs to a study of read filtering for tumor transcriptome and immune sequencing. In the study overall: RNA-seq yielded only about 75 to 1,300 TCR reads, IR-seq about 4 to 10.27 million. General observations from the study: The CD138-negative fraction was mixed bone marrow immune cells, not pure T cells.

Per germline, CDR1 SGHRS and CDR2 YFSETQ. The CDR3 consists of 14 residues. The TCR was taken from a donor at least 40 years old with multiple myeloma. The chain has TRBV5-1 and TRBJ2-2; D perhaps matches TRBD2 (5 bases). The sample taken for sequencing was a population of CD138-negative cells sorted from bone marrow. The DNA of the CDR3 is TGCGCCAGCAGCTTGTCCTTAGGAACCGGGGAGCTGTTGTTT. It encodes CASSLSLGTGELLF.